One sample yielded the 6 T cell receptor beta chains listed below, sequenced in a study of T cells in Graves' hyperthyroidism and ophthalmopathy. Regions amplified from RNA transcripts were the TCR beta CDR3 regions. HTBI primers drove first-round RT-PCR of the TCR CDR3. Via MiXCR, TCRdb re-called the multiplex PCR reads, giving one row per CDR3 protein. The sample lists about 600,000 distinct CDR3 sequences; 16% were seen once. Sequencing used blood. These receptors were taken from a woman in her forties with Graves' ophthalmopathy.

This clonotype was recorded at least ten times. The chain has TRBV12-3 or TRBV12-4 and TRBJ2-1, with 9 bases lining up with TRBD1. This CDR3 is built from 15 residues. The J segment lost 3 bases and the V segment lost 6 bases, leaving 6 bases of the junction unmatched. CDR3 in amino acids: CASSPGTGRYNEQFF. The CDR3 nucleotides are TGTGCCAGCAGCCCCGGGACAGGGCGCTACAATGAGCAGTTCTTC.

The chain uses TRBV5-6 and TRBJ2-1, with 8 bases that match TRBD2. The germline V gene has CDR1 SGHDT and CDR2 YYEEEE. V gave up 2 bases and J gave up 7 bases; unmatched junction bases: 11. The CDR3 contains 16 residues. CDR3 nucleotide sequence: TGTGCCAGCAGCTTTATCCCGCGCGGGAGGCGGAATGAGCAGTTCTTC. Its protein product is CASSFIPRGRRNEQFF.

A word on this clonotype: This may come from a read error, since a much larger clone is one base off. This chain joins TRBV20-1 and TRBJ1-1; possible D gene TRBD1, 6 bases. Germline V CDR1 and CDR2: DFQATT, SNEGSKA (reference sequence). The CDR3 length is 13 residues. The CDR3 DNA sequence: TGCAGTGCTAACCGACAGGAGAACACTGGAGCTTTCTTT. It is translated as CSANRQENTGAFF.

This clonotype was counted many times. The chain recombines TRBV11-2 with TRBJ2-7; 7 nucleotides agree with TRBD2. V dropped 5 bases and J dropped 3; count of bases not matched to a gene: 10. From germline, CDR1 is SGHAT and CDR2 FQNNGV. CDR3 length equals 15 residues. CDR3 coding DNA: TGTGCCAGCAGCAGGGACTCTCGGACTAGCTACGAGCAGTACTTC. Translation gives CASSRDSRTSYEQYF.

This clonotype was observed a handful of times. The CDR3 DNA sequence: TGTGCCAGCTCACCACGGCAGGGGGTCTCACCCCTCCACTTT. Translated: CASSPRQGVSPLHF. The chain is built from TRBV18 and TRBJ1-6; TRBD1 agrees at 7 bases. This CDR3 contains 14 residues. Germline CDR1 and CDR2: KGHSH and LQKENI. With V trimmed by 1 base and J by 10 bases, 4 bases remained unmatched.

In its sample, this clonotype was seen a few times. V and J are TRBV20-1 and TRBJ1-4, with D maybe TRBD1 (6 bases). The germline V gene has CDR1 DFQATT and CDR2 SNEGSKA (reference sequence). Trimming shortened V by 3 bases and J by 7 bases, and 12 bases separated the two germline ends. The CDR3 has 13 amino acids. The CDR3: CSASQGGFEKLFF. CDR3 nucleotides: TGCAGTGCTAGCCAAGGGGGTTTTGAAAAACTGTTTTTT.